This TCR beta chain came from a study of response to subunit inactivated influenza vaccine. Study-wide results and caveats: The authors suggested that every seasonal influenza vaccination recruits few new T cells.

CDR3 length: 14 amino acids. Trimming removed 3 bases at V and 4 bases at J, with 9 bases between. In this sample, this clonotype turned up many times. Its antigen is as yet unknown. TCRdb processed the RT-PCR reads anew with MiXCR; each CDR3 protein has one entry. The data show 500,000 to 550,000 distinct CDR3 sequences, approximately 6.9% seen once. The rearrangement uses TRBV12-3 or TRBV12-4 and TRBJ1-4; a weak D match, TRBD1 (6 bases). The sequences come from PBMCs from blood, collected less than 30 months after vaccination. The sequence came from a man aged 45 to 70 who received an inactivated influenza vaccine. The DNA of the CDR3 is TGTGCCAGCAGTTTCCAGGGGATTAATGAAAAACTGTTTTTT. Amino acid sequence: CASSFQGINEKLFF.